These 12 T cell receptor beta chains share one sample of origin, sequenced in a study of neurological immune-mediated disorders. The time point was: technical triplicate 2. TCRdb reprocessed the 5' RACE reads via MiXCR and lists one record per CDR3 protein. The sample shows about 32,000 distinct CDR3 sequences, less than 15% of them seen only once. What was sequenced was CD4+ T cells from blood. Every receptor here comes from a female donor with HTLV-1-associated myelopathy (HAM/TSP).

This clonotype was seen at least ten times. The V gene is TRBV20-1, the J gene TRBJ1-5; D unresolved. The length of the CDR3 is 12 residues. Germline V gene lookup returns CDR1 DFQATT and CDR2 SNEGSKA (reference sequence). The germline V and J ends were trimmed by 0 bases and 2 bases, with 2 bases remaining between them. The DNA for the CDR3 is TGCAGTGCTAGAGATGGCAATCAGCCCCAGCATTTT. Translated, it gives CSARDGNQPQHF.

Worth noting for this clonotype: A read error may produce the germline difference seen at one junction end. The chain has TRBV18 and TRBJ2-5; D call uncertain. The germline gives CDR1 KGHSH, CDR2 LQKENI. The CDR3 length is 11 residues. The CDR3 reads CASSPQENQYF. CDR3 nucleotides: TGTGCCAGCTCACCGCAAGAGAACCAGTACTTC.

This clonotype was recorded many times. The chain joins TRBV20-1 to TRBJ1-2; 10 bases agree with TRBD1. Germline CDR1 reads DFQATT; CDR2 reads SNEGSKA (reference sequence). The CDR3 is 14 amino acids. The V gene end was trimmed by 3 bases and the J gene end by 8 bases; junction bases not matched to a gene: 9. Here the CDR3 reads CSARRTGGGIGYTF. The DNA of the CDR3 is TGCAGTGCTAGGAGGACAGGGGGGGGGATCGGCTACACCTTC.

There are many counts of this clonotype. The chain is built from TRBV7-2 and TRBJ1-6, with a possible D match to TRBD1 (5 bases). CDR3 length: 14 amino acids. Germline CDR1 reads SGHTA; CDR2 reads FQGNSA. The V and J ends lost 5 bases and 6 bases respectively, with 11 bases between them. As DNA, the CDR3 is TGTGCCAGCAGCCTACGGGACGGTAATTCACCCCTCCACTTT. Residues: CASSLRDGNSPLHF.

This clonotype was counted ten times or more. The chain is built from TRBV5-1 and TRBJ2-5; possible D gene TRBD2, 6 bases. This CDR3 is built from 16 residues. V was cut by 0 bases and J by 4 bases, with 16 bases left in between. Germline lookup yields CDR1 SGHRS and CDR2 YFSETQ. The CDR3 bases are TGCGCCAGCAGCTTGGCTTTGCGCCCGGAGGGAGAGACCCAGTACTTC. It is translated as CASSLALRPEGETQYF.

In this sample, this clonotype turned up many times. The CDR3 DNA sequence: TGCAGTGCTAGAGCCTTACAGGGGTCCTCCTACGAGCAGTACTTC. Translating gives CSARALQGSSYEQYF. The rearrangement links TRBV20-1 to TRBJ2-7; 7 bases match TRBD1. CDR3 size: 15 residues. Germline V lookup: CDR1 DFQATT, CDR2 SNEGSKA (reference sequence). The trim removed 1 base at V and 0 bases at J, leaving 6 bases unmatched.

The table lists this clonotype with many counts. The chain employs TRBV7-2 and TRBJ2-2; D gene ambiguous. Germline V CDR1 and CDR2: SGHTA, FQGNSA. The length of the CDR3 is 15 residues. V lost 3 bases and J lost 0, with 8 bases in between. CDR3 sequence reads: CASSFTRANTGELFF. CDR3 DNA: TGTGCCAGCAGCTTCACCCGGGCGAACACCGGGGAGCTGTTTTTT.

As for this clonotype: Germline and junction disagree at one end, which may indicate a read error. The genes are TRBV5-1 and TRBJ2-1; perhaps D is TRBD1 or TRBD2 (6 bases each). The length of the CDR3 is 15 residues. Germline CDR1 SGHRS, CDR2 YFSETQ. DNA of the CDR3: TGCGCCAGCAGCCAGACTATCGGGGGCCAAGAGACCAAGTACTTC. It encodes CASSQTIGGQETKYF.

Many counts were recorded for this clonotype. V gene TRBV6-1 combines with J gene TRBJ1-6; D is undetermined. The V gene lost 5 bases and the J gene lost 10 bases, with 9 bases spanning the gap. From germline, CDR1 is MNHNS and CDR2 SASEGT. This CDR3 region has 12 residues. CDR3 sequence: CASSHDRSPLHF. The CDR3 bases are TGTGCCAGCAGTCACGACCGGTCACCCCTCCACTTT.

At least ten counts were recorded for this clonotype. The V gene is TRBV5-1, the J gene TRBJ2-1; tentative D call: TRBD1 (6 bases). V lost 4 bases to trimming and J lost 7 bases, with 15 bases between them. The germline gives CDR1 SGHRS, CDR2 YFSETQ. The CDR3 extends over 14 amino acids. DNA of the CDR3: TGCGCCAGCAGCATGGACAGATTAGGAAATGAGCAGTTCTTC. It is translated as CASSMDRLGNEQFF.

This clonotype has at least ten counts. J is TRBJ2-3 and V is TRBV7-3; no definite D call. This CDR3 spans 15 amino acids. CDR1 and CDR2 from the germline V gene are SGHTA and FQGTGA. V lost 2 bases and J 2 bases, leaving 11 bases between the germline ends. CDR3 DNA: TGTGCCAGCAGCTTACTTGGCGAGCCCACAGATACGCAGTATTTT. It yields the protein CASSLLGEPTDTQYF.

A word on this clonotype: Compared with germline, one end of the junction differs, possibly owing to a read error. The V gene is TRBV20-1, the J gene TRBJ1-1; the D gene is possibly TRBD1 (5 bases). CDR3 size: 14 residues. The germline V gene has CDR1 DFQATT and CDR2 SNEGSKA (reference sequence). DNA for the CDR3: TGCAGTGATAGAGAAGAAGGGGCGAAAACTGAAGCTTTCTTT. Translation gives CSDREEGAKTEAFF.